This T cell receptor beta chain was profiled in a study of identical twins (dated by TCRdb to about 2016). About the investigation overall: TCR alpha and beta repertoires from monozygotic twins, unrelated adults of various ages and cord blood were deep-sequenced to test whether fetal clonotypes persist. To rule out contamination, replicate twin experiments were performed at different times with different library preparation protocols. Study-wide conclusions, independent of this receptor: Excess twin sharing in beta out-of-frame sequences was weaker because fewer shared sequences lowered the signal-to-noise ratio. Compared with coincidental sharing between unrelated individuals, out-of-frame TCR alpha sequences shared between twins showed an excess of sequences with low generation probability. Because the same donors could not be followed over many years, the conclusions depended on cross-sectional statistical analysis. Invariant T cells such as MAIT and iNKT could partly confound zero-insertion analyses, although diverse VJ usage argued against such confounding for most clonotypes. Recombination models systematically underestimated out-of-frame TCR alpha sharing in monozygotic twins but agreed with sharing between unrelated individuals. Abundant cord blood beta clonotypes carried fewer insertions; young adult naive repertoires showed a weaker similar trend, while memory repertoires showed none.

Library method: 5' RACE. Data came from an Illumina HiSeq 2000. A universal primer binding site was added through template switching, and the final cDNA carried a unique molecular identifier so that TCR cDNA molecules could be counted accurately. Specific primers in the conserved constant-segment region were used to synthesize first-strand cDNA for the TCR alpha and beta chains. Each cDNA library was double barcoded, with a SMART-Mk sample barcode plus Illumina barcodes, to control for contamination. TruSeq adapter sequences, together with Illumina sample barcodes, were added in two successive PCR steps. The TCR alpha and beta cDNA libraries were sequenced on the Illumina HiSeq platform using custom primers. The source study handled its data this way. Unique molecular identifiers were extracted from raw reads with MiGEC, and CDR3 positions were determined with MiXCR. Recombination models were inferred per individual with the repgenHMM and IGoR tools using an EM algorithm. Shared clonotype analysis was performed with the tcR package in R, normalizing sharing by the product of cloneset sizes. Out-of-frame nonproductive sequences were analyzed to study raw recombination free of thymic and clonal selection effects. TCRdb reprocessing: public reads trimmed at Q25 with fastp, clones called with MiXCR, in-frame beta chains kept. Here each entry gathers all rows of one CDR3 protein and keeps the most common genes and DNA. None of the V and J calls come from the authors' own analysis; TCRdb made them. Counted in this sample were 450,000 or so distinct CDR3 sequences; more than 13% of them appeared once. Of the sample, roughly 0.5% falls within the top ten clones.

CDR1 and CDR2 (MNHEY, SVGEGT) derive from the germline V gene. V drops 6 bases and J drops 7 bases, leaving 9 bases in between. From the cysteine through the phenylalanine, the CDR3 covers 12 amino acids. Of all the DNA, just the CDR3 is kept, 36 bases in frame from base 1. This clonotype was observed a handful of times. Its specific antigen is unknown. No base quality information exists; no much larger clone differs at one position. Every donor in the study was a healthy Caucasian. The twin cohort consisted of three pairs of female monozygotic twins, all aged roughly 18 to 30 years. CD4+ and CD8+ T cell populations were isolated with positive isolation kits from Invitrogen. This sample also belongs to another study, concerning yellow fever vaccine responses in identical twins. In that second paper, the authors write: According to the authors, the vaccine-induced T cell response in identical twins seemed to be partly convergent and partly specific to each individual. Focusing on identical twins, the study followed the T cell clones that responded to the vaccine, and did so with precision.

The receptor comes from a woman under 30 in good health. The sample was CD4+ T cells sorted from blood. This chain joins TRBV6-2 or TRBV6-3 to TRBJ2-2; too little of a D gene remains to name it. The nucleotides read TGTGCCAGCAGACCACAGTTCGGGGAGCTGTTTTTT. The translation is CASRPQFGELFF.